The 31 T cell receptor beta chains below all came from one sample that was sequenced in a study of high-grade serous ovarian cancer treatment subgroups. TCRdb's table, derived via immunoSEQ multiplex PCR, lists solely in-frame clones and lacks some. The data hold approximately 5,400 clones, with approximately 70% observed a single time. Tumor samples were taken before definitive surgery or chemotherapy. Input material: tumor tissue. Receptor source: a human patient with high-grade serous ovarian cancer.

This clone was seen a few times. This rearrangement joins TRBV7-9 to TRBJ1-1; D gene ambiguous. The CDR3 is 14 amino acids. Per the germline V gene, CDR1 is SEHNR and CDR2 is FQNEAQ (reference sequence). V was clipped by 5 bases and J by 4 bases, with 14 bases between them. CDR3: CASSHSGGSTEAFF. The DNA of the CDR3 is TGTGCCAGCAGCCACTCAGGCGGGAGCACTGAAGCTTTCTTT.

In DNA, the CDR3 is TGTGCCAGCAGTTCGGGACAGGGGAAATTCACAGATACGCAGTATTTT. Translating it yields CASSSGQGKFTDTQYF. This chain joins TRBV5-6 and TRBJ2-3; TRBD1 matches 10 bases. Trimming cost V 5 bases and J 2 bases; bases outside gene matches: 8. Germline CDR1 and CDR2: SGHDT and YYEEEE. The CDR3 sequence is 16 residues long.

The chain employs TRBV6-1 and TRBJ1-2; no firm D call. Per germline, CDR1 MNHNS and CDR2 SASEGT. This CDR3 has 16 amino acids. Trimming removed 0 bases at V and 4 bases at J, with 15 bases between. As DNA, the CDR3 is TGTGCCAGCAGTGAAGCGCTTCTGGGCGGAGGCTATGGCTACACCTTC. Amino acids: CASSEALLGGGYGYTF.

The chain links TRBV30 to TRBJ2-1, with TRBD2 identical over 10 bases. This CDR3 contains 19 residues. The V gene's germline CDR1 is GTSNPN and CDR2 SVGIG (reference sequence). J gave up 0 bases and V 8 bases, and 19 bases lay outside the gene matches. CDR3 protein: CAGVVSTLAGISSYNEQFF. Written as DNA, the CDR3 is TGTGCCGGTGTGGTATCCACACTAGCGGGGATTAGCTCCTACAATGAGCAGTTCTTC.

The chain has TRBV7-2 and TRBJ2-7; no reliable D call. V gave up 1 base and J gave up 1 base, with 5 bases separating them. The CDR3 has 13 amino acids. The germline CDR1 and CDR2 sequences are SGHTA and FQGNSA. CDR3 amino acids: CASSLDLSYEQYF. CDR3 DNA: TGTGCCAGCAGCTTAGATTTATCCTACGAGCAGTACTTC.

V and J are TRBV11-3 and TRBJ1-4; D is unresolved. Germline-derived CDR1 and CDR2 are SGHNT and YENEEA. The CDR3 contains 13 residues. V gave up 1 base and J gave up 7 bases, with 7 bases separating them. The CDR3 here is CASSLARGEKLFF. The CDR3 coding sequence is TGTGCCAGCAGCTTAGCCCGGGGTGAAAAACTGTTTTTT.

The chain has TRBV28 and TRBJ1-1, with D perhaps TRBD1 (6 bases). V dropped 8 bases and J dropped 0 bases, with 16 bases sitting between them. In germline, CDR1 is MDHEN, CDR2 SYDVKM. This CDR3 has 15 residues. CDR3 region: CASSSPGAVNTEAFF. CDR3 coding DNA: TGTGCCAGCTCTTCCCCGGGGGCGGTGAACACTGAAGCTTTCTTT.

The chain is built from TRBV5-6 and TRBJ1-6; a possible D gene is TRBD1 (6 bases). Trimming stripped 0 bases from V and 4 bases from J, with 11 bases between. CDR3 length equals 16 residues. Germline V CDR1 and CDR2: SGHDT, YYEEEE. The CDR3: CASSLGVQGYNSPLHF. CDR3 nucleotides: TGTGCCAGCAGCTTGGGAGTCCAGGGGTATAATTCACCCCTCCACTTT. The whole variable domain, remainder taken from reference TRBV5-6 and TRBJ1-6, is DAGVTQSPTHLIKTRGQQVTLRCSPKSGHDTVSWYQQALGQGPQFIFQYYEEEERQRGNFPDRFSGHQFPNYSSELNVNALLLGDSALYLCASSLGVQGYNSPLHFGNGTRLTVT.

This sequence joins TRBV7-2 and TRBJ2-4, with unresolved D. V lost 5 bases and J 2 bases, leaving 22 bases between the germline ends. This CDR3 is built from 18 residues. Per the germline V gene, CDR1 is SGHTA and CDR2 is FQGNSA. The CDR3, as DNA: TGTGCCAGCAGCCTCCTTACGAGGTTAGGTTTAACCAAAAACATTCAGTACTTC. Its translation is CASSLLTRLGLTKNIQYF.

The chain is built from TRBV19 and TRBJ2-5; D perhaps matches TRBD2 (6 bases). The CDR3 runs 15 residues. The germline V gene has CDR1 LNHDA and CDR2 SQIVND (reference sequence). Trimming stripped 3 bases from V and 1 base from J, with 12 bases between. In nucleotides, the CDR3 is TGTGCCAGTAGTATTGGGGGGTTCCTCCAAGAGACCCAGTACTTC. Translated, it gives CASSIGGFLQETQYF.

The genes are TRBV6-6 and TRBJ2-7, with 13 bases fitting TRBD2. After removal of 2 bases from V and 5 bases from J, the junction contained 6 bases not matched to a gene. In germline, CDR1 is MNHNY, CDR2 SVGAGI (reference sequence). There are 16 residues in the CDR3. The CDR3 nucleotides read TGTGCCAGCAGTTACCCCGGACTAGCGGGGGATCACGAGCAGTACTTC. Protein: CASSYPGLAGDHEQYF.

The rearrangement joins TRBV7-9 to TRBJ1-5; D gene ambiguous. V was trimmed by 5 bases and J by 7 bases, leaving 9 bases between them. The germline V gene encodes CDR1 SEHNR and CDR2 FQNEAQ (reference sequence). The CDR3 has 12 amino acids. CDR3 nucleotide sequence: TGTGCCAGCAGCATACTGGACCAGCCCCAGCATTTT. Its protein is CASSILDQPQHF.

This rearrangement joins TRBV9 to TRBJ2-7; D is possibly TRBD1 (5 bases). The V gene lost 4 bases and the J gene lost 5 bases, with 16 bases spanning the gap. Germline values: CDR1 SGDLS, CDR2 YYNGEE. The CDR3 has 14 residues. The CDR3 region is CASSSSGLGDEQYF. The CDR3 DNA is TGTGCCAGCAGCTCATCAGGTTTAGGGGACGAGCAGTACTTC.

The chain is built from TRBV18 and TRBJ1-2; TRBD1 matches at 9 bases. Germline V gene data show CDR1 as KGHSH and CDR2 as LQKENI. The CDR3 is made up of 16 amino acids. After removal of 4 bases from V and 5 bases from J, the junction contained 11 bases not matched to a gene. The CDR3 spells CASSRATGGDGYGYTF. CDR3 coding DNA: TGTGCCAGCTCACGCGCAACAGGGGGCGATGGGTATGGCTACACCTTC.

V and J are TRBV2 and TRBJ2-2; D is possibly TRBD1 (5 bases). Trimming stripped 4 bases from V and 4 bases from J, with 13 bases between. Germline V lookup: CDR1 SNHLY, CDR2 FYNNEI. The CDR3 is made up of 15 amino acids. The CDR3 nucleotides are TGTGCCAGCAGTGTTGATAGCACAGGCACCGGGGAGCTGTTTTTT. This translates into CASSVDSTGTGELFF.

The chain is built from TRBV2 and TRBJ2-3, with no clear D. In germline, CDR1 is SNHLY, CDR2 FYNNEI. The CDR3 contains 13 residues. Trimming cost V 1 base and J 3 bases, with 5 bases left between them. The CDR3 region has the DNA TGTGCCAGCAGTGAAGGGCCGACAGATACGCAGTATTTT. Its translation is CASSEGPTDTQYF.

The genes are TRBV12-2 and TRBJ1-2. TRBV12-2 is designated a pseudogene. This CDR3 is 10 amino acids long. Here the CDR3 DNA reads TGTGGAGCACGGAACTATGGCTACACCTTC. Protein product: CGARNYGYTF.

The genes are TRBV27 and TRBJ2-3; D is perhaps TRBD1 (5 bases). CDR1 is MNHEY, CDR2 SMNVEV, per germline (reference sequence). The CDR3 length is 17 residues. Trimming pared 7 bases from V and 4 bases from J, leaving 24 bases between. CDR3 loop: CASILKPTVLGSDTQYF. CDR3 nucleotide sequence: TGTGCCAGCATCCTGAAACCGACAGTCCTCGGGTCAGATACGCAGTATTTT.

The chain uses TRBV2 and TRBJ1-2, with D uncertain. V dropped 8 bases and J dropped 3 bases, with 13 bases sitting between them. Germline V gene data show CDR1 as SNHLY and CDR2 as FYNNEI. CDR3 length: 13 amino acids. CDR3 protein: CASVVGRDYGYTF. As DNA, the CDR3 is TGTGCCAGCGTGGTCGGGAGGGACTATGGCTACACCTTC. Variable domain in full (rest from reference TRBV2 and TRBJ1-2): EPEVTQTPSHQVTQMGQEVILRCVPISNHLYFYWYRQILGQKVEFLVSFYNNEISEKSEIFDDQFSVERPDGSNFTLKIRSTKLEDSAMYFCASVVGRDYGYTFGSGTRLTVV.

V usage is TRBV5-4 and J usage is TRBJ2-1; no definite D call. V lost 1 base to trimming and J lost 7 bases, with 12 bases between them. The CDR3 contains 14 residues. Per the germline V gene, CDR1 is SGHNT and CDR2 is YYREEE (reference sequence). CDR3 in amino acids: CASSLMSMGNEQFF. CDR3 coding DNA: TGTGCCAGCAGCTTGATGAGCATGGGGAATGAGCAGTTCTTC.

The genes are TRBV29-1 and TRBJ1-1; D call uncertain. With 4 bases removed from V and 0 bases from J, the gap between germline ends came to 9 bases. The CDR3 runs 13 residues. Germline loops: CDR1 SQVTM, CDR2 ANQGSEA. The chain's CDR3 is CSVARSMNTEAFF. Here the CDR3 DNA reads TGCAGCGTTGCGCGGTCAATGAACACTGAAGCTTTCTTT.

CDR3 sequence (DNA): TGTGCCAGCAGCTTGGCAGGGGCGAACACTGAAGCTTTCTTT. Translating gives CASSLAGANTEAFF. This chain connects TRBV11-1 to TRBJ1-1; D perhaps matches TRBD1 (6 bases). With 3 bases removed from V and 1 base from J, the gap between germline ends came to 9 bases. CDR3 length: 14 amino acids. Germline loops: CDR1 SGHAT, CDR2 FQDESV (reference sequence).

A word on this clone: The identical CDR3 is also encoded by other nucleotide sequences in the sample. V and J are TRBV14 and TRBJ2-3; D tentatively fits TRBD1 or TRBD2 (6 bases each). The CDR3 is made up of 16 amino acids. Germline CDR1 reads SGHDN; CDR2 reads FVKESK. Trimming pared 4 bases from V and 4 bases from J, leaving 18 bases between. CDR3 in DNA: TGTGCCAGCAGCCGCATCTGGAGGGGGTCCGCAGATACGCAGTATTTT. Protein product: CASSRIWRGSADTQYF.

CDR3 sequence: CASSYDRVLTGELFF. CDR3 in DNA: TGTGCCAGCAGCTACGACAGGGTCCTCACCGGGGAGCTGTTTTTT. The chain combines TRBV7-2 with TRBJ2-2, with 7 bases fitting TRBD1. The CDR3 is made up of 15 amino acids. V was clipped by 4 bases and J by 4 bases; unmatched bases: 6. From germline, CDR1 is SGHTA and CDR2 FQGNSA.

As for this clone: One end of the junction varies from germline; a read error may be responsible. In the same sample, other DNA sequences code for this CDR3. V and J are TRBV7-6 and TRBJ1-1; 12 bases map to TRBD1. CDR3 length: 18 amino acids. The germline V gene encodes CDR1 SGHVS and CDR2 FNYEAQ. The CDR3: CASSLVGGTGGIVTEAFF. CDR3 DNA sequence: TGTGCTAGCAGCTTAGTTGGTGGGACAGGGGGCATTGTAACTGAAGCTTTCTTT.

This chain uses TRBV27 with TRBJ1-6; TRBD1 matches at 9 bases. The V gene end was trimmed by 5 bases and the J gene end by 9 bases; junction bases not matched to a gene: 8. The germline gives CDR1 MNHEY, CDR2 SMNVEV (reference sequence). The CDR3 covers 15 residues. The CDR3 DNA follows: TGTGCCAGCAGTGCCGAGACAGGGGGTGTTTCACCCCTCCACTTT. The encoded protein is CASSAETGGVSPLHF.

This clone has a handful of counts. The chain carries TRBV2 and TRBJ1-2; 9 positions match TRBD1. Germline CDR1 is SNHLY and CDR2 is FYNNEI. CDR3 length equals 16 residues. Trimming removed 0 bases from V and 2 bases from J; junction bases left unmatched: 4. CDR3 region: CASSEARQGGNYGYTF. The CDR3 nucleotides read TGTGCCAGCAGTGAAGCTAGACAGGGGGGGAACTATGGCTACACCTTC.

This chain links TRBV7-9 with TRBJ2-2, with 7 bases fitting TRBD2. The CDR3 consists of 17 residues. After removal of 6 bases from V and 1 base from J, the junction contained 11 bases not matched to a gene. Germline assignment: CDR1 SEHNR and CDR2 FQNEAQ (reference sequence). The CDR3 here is CASREGLAELNTGELFF. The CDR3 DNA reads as TGTGCCAGCAGGGAGGGGCTAGCGGAGCTGAACACCGGGGAGCTGTTTTTT.

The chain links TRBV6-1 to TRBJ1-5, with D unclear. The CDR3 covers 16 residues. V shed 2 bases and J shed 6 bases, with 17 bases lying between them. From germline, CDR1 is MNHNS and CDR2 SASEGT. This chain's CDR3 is CASSERATHTSQPQHF. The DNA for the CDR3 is TGTGCCAGCAGTGAAAGGGCTACTCACACGAGTCAGCCCCAGCATTTT.

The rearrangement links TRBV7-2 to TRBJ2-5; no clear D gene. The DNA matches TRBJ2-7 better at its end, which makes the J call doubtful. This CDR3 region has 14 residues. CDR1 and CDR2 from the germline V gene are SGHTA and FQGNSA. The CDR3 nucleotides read TGTGCCAGCAGCTCGGGCCTCCTGCCCTACGAGCAGTACTTC. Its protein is CASSSGLLPYEQYF.

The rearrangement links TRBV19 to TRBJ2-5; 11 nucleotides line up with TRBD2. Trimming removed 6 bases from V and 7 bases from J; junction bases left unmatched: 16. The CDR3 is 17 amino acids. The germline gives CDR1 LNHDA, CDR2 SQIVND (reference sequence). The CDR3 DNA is TGTGCCAGTAGCTGGGGGGCTAGCGGGGGGCGCCAGGGGACCCAGTACTTC. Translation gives CASSWGASGGRQGTQYF. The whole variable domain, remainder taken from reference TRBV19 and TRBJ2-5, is DGGITQSPKYLFRKEGQNVTLSCEQNLNHDAMYWYRQDPGQGLRLIYYSQIVNDFQKGDIAEGYSVSREKKESFPLTVTSAQKNPTAFYLCASSWGASGGRQGTQYFGPGTRLLVL.